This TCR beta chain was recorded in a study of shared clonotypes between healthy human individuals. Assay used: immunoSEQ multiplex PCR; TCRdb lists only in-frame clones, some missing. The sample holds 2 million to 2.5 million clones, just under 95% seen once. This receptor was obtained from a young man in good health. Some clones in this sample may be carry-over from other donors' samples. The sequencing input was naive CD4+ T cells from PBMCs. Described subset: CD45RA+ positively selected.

In DNA, the CDR3 is TGTGCCAGCAGGGGGACTTACCAAGAGACCCAGTACTTC. Translation gives CASRGTYQETQYF. The rearrangement joins TRBV2 to TRBJ2-5, with D perhaps matching TRBD2 (6 bases). The CDR3 contains 13 residues. Trimming took 6 bases from V and 0 from J, leaving 8 bases between them. Germline CDR1 is SNHLY and CDR2 is FYNNEI.